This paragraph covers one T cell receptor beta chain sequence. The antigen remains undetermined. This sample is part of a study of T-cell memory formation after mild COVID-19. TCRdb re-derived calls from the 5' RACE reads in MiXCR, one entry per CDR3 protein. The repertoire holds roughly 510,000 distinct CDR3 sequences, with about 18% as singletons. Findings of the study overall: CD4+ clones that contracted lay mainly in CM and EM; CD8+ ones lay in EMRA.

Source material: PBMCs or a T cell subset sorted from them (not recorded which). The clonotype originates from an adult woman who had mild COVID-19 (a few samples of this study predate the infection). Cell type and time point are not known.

Here the CDR3 DNA reads TGTGCCAGCAGCCGGACTAGCGGGGCTTATACCGGGGAGCTGTTTTTT. Amino acid sequence: CASSRTSGAYTGELFF. The chain combines TRBV6-5 with TRBJ2-2; 12 nucleotides agree with TRBD2. The CDR3 covers 16 residues. Germline V gives CDR1 MNHEY, CDR2 SVGAGI. V dropped 6 bases and J dropped 5; count of bases not matched to a gene: 7.